This is a list of T cell receptor beta chains from one sample in a study of T cell responses to AZD1222 COVID-19 vaccine. TCRdb's copy holds only in-frame clones and misses some; the assay was immunoSEQ multiplex PCR. The profile shows 120,000 or so clones, roughly nine tenths of them singletons. The starting material was peripheral blood, obtained on day 0 of AZD1222 vaccination. The source of these receptors is an adult in good health. Each CDR3 is given with its conserved first and last residue. A D gene is named only where the DNA matches it firmly. Where a row states a size, it is once, few, many or the class of an expanded clone; other rows omit it.

clone_size: -; j_call: TRBJ2-7; v_call: TRBV27; d_call: -; cdr3_aa: CASRLTPISYEQYF; cdr3_nt: TGTGCCAGCAGGTTAACACCTATCTCCTACGAGCAGTACTTC
clone_size: -; j_call: TRBJ2-5; v_call: TRBV30; d_call: TRBD2; cdr3_aa: CAWSVEGGKTQYF; cdr3_nt: TGTGCCTGGAGTGTGGAGGGAGGGAAGACCCAGTACTTC
clone_size: -; j_call: TRBJ1-2; v_call: TRBV25-1; d_call: -; cdr3_aa: CASSDDRTTNYGYTF; cdr3_nt: TGTGCCAGCAGTGATGACAGGACCACTAACTATGGCTACACCTTC
clone_size: once; j_call: TRBJ2-3; v_call: TRBV5-1; d_call: -; cdr3_aa: CASSSQGSTDTQYF; cdr3_nt: TGCGCCAGCAGCTCCCAGGGGAGCACAGATACGCAGTATTTT
clone_size: few; j_call: TRBJ1-5; v_call: TRBV28; d_call: -; cdr3_aa: CASSRAQGLQQPQHF; cdr3_nt: TGTGCCAGCAGTCGAGCACAGGGCCTTCAACAGCCCCAGCATTTT
clone_size: -; j_call: TRBJ2-7; v_call: TRBV3-1/TRBV3-2; d_call: -; cdr3_aa: CASSQVGEQYF; cdr3_nt: TGTGCCAGCAGCCAAGTTGGCGAGCAGTACTTC
clone_size: -; j_call: TRBJ2-7; v_call: TRBV9; d_call: -; cdr3_aa: CASSVAEGPYEQYF; cdr3_nt: TGTGCCAGCAGCGTAGCAGAGGGACCCTACGAGCAGTACTTC
clone_size: -; j_call: TRBJ2-6; v_call: TRBV6-4; d_call: TRBD1; cdr3_aa: CASGDSSGANVLTF; cdr3_nt: TGTGCCAGCGGGGACAGCTCTGGGGCCAACGTCCTGACTTTC
clone_size: -; j_call: TRBJ1-2; v_call: TRBV5-4; d_call: TRBD1; cdr3_aa: CASSNSDRGYGYTF; cdr3_nt: TGTGCCAGCAGCAATTCGGACAGGGGGTATGGCTACACCTTC
clone_size: -; j_call: TRBJ2-1; v_call: TRBV20-1; d_call: TRBD2; cdr3_aa: CSASLAGLNIEQFF; cdr3_nt: TGCAGTGCTAGTCTAGCGGGATTGAATATTGAGCAGTTCTTC
clone_size: once; j_call: TRBJ2-6; v_call: TRBV21-1; d_call: -; cdr3_aa: CASSKASGTSGANVLTF; cdr3_nt: TGTGCCAGCAGCAAAGCTTCAGGGACCTCTGGGGCCAACGTCCTGACTTTC
clone_size: -; j_call: TRBJ2-2; v_call: TRBV25-1; d_call: -; cdr3_aa: CASRNTELHAGELFF; cdr3_nt: TGTGCCAGCAGGAACACAGAGCTTCATGCCGGGGAGCTGTTTTTT
clone_size: once; j_call: TRBJ2-2; v_call: TRBV9; d_call: -; cdr3_aa: CASSVGGLDYLNTGELFF; cdr3_nt: TGTGCCAGCAGCGTAGGCGGGCTGGACTACCTGAACACCGGGGAGCTGTTTTTT
clone_size: -; j_call: TRBJ2-5; v_call: TRBV6-4; d_call: TRBD2; cdr3_aa: CASSDSGTSGTQETQYF; cdr3_nt: TGTGCCAGCAGTGACTCTGGGACTAGCGGTACGCAAGAGACCCAGTACTTC
clone_size: -; j_call: TRBJ2-3; v_call: TRBV6-5; d_call: -; cdr3_aa: CASSSDSPSDTQYF; cdr3_nt: TGTGCCAGCAGTTCGGACTCTCCCTCAGATACGCAGTATTTT
clone_size: -; j_call: TRBJ1-6; v_call: TRBV30; d_call: -; cdr3_aa: CAWSGQWISPLHF; cdr3_nt: TGTGCCTGGAGCGGGCAGTGGATTTCACCCCTCCACTTT
clone_size: -; j_call: TRBJ2-1; v_call: TRBV7-3; d_call: TRBD2; cdr3_aa: CASSYSGEQFF; cdr3_nt: TGTGCCAGCAGTTATAGCGGGGAGCAGTTCTTC
clone_size: -; j_call: TRBJ2-7; v_call: TRBV21-1; d_call: -; cdr3_aa: CASSRRLAGGPGEQYF; cdr3_nt: TGTGCCAGCAGCAGAAGACTAGCGGGAGGGCCGGGGGAGCAGTACTTC
clone_size: -; j_call: TRBJ1-5; v_call: TRBV7-9; d_call: TRBD1; cdr3_aa: CASSLGQGDQPQHF; cdr3_nt: TGTGCCAGCAGCTTAGGACAGGGTGATCAGCCCCAGCATTTT
clone_size: -; j_call: TRBJ1-3; v_call: TRBV27; d_call: TRBD1; cdr3_aa: CASSPGTGGNTIYF; cdr3_nt: TGTGCCAGCAGTCCGGGGACAGGAGGAAACACCATATATTTT
clone_size: -; j_call: TRBJ1-2; v_call: TRBV5-1; d_call: -; cdr3_aa: CASSLDRTSNYGYTF; cdr3_nt: TGCGCCAGCAGCTTGGACAGAACATCTAACTATGGCTACACCTTC
clone_size: -; j_call: TRBJ1-5; v_call: TRBV5-5; d_call: -; cdr3_aa: CASCTNSNQPQHF; cdr3_nt: TGTGCCAGTTGTACAAATAGCAATCAGCCCCAGCATTTT
clone_size: -; j_call: TRBJ1-2; v_call: TRBV4-1; d_call: TRBD1; cdr3_aa: CASSPTGESDYGYTF; cdr3_nt: TGCGCCAGCAGCCCTACAGGGGAGTCGGACTATGGCTACACCTTC
clone_size: once; j_call: TRBJ1-6; v_call: TRBV27; d_call: TRBD1; cdr3_aa: CASSLRGRSPLHF; cdr3_nt: TGTGCCAGCAGCCTCAGGGGGCGGTCACCCCTCCACTTT
clone_size: -; j_call: TRBJ1-2; v_call: TRBV11-3; d_call: -; cdr3_aa: CASSPGTSYGYTF; cdr3_nt: TGTGCCAGCAGCCCGGGGACAAGCTATGGCTACACCTTC
clone_size: -; j_call: TRBJ1-2; v_call: TRBV27; d_call: -; cdr3_aa: CASSLTRPGGYTF; cdr3_nt: TGTGCCAGCAGTCTTACTCGACCGGGTGGCTACACCTTC
clone_size: once; j_call: TRBJ2-7; v_call: TRBV2; d_call: -; cdr3_aa: CASSDDRFIYEQYF; cdr3_nt: TGTGCCAGCAGTGATGACAGGTTCATTTACGAGCAGTACTTC
clone_size: -; j_call: TRBJ2-5; v_call: TRBV11-3; d_call: TRBD2; cdr3_aa: CASSPNGGIGETQYF; cdr3_nt: TGTGCCAGCAGTCCAAACGGGGGGATCGGGGAGACCCAGTACTTC
clone_size: -; j_call: TRBJ1-2; v_call: TRBV28; d_call: -; cdr3_aa: CASSREGVGYGYTF; cdr3_nt: TGTGCCAGCAGCCGAGAAGGGGTCGGATATGGCTACACCTTC
clone_size: -; j_call: TRBJ2-5; v_call: TRBV20-1; d_call: -; cdr3_aa: CSARAAETQYF; cdr3_nt: TGCAGTGCTAGGGCCGCAGAGACCCAGTACTTC
clone_size: once; j_call: TRBJ2-1; v_call: TRBV24-1; d_call: -; cdr3_aa: CATSVGTGNEQFF; cdr3_nt: TGTGCCACCAGTGTGGGGACTGGGAATGAGCAGTTCTTC
clone_size: -; j_call: TRBJ1-1; v_call: TRBV29-1; d_call: -; cdr3_aa: CSVEEREAFF; cdr3_nt: TGCAGCGTTGAAGAACGGGAAGCTTTCTTT
clone_size: once; j_call: TRBJ2-7; v_call: TRBV3-1/TRBV3-2; d_call: TRBD2; cdr3_aa: CASSTPGLATYEQYF; cdr3_nt: TGTGCCAGCAGCACACCGGGACTAGCAACTTACGAGCAGTACTTC
clone_size: once; j_call: TRBJ1-5; v_call: TRBV4-1; d_call: TRBD1; cdr3_aa: CASSHPTGTGSDQPQHF; cdr3_nt: TGCGCCAGCAGCCACCCAACCGGGACAGGGTCGGATCAGCCCCAGCATTTT
clone_size: -; j_call: TRBJ2-7; v_call: TRBV11-2; d_call: -; cdr3_aa: CASSLTGAGFEQYF; cdr3_nt: TGTGCCAGCAGCTTAACGGGGGCAGGATTCGAGCAGTACTTC
clone_size: -; j_call: TRBJ2-5; v_call: TRBV7-6; d_call: TRBD2; cdr3_aa: CASTQGLAGGRGETQYF; cdr3_nt: TGTGCCAGCACCCAGGGGCTAGCGGGAGGCCGGGGGGAGACCCAGTACTTC
clone_size: -; j_call: TRBJ1-1; v_call: TRBV7-8; d_call: -; cdr3_aa: CASSTGQLTEAFF; cdr3_nt: TGTGCCAGCAGCACGGGACAACTTACTGAAGCTTTCTTT
clone_size: once; j_call: TRBJ2-5; v_call: TRBV15; d_call: -; cdr3_aa: CATSRDLTVQETQYF; cdr3_nt: TGTGCCACCAGCAGAGATTTGACGGTCCAAGAGACCCAGTACTTC
clone_size: -; j_call: TRBJ2-1; v_call: TRBV6-4; d_call: -; cdr3_aa: CASSKAGGLDSYNEQFF; cdr3_nt: TGTGCCAGCAGTAAGGCCGGAGGACTCGATAGTTACAATGAGCAGTTCTTC
clone_size: -; j_call: TRBJ2-1; v_call: TRBV24-1; d_call: -; cdr3_aa: CATSDALISYNEQFF; cdr3_nt: TGTGCCACCAGTGATGCTCTAATTTCCTACAATGAGCAGTTCTTC